This T cell receptor (beta chain) emerged from a study of cytomegalovirus exposure and HLA in healthy donors. Overall study context: The platform used for the roughly 130 validation repertoires matched that of the roughly 630 first-cohort repertoires, a later analysis reported. Points from the study as a whole: The investigators catalogued 150 or so TCR beta chains as cytomegalovirus-associated. Reported performance of the classifier showed diagnosis of cytomegalovirus status with high specificity and sensitivity.

Profiling relied on immunoSEQ multiplex PCR, and the TCRdb table lists in-frame clones only, not all of them. The sample records 100,000 to 150,000 clones, 85% to 90% being singletons. Germline V lookup: CDR1 SGHRS, CDR2 YFSETQ. The ends were cut back, 0 bases at V and 1 base at J, with 12 bases in the middle. CDR3 length equals 16 residues. The donors belonged to the roughly 130-subject validation cohort, separate from the roughly 650-subject first cohort. To note about this clone: Its antigen is undetermined.

The V and J genes are TRBV5-1 and TRBJ2-3, with D possibly matching TRBD1 (6 bases). The sample consisted of PBMCs. This sequence was found in a man aged 30 to 45 in good health and CMV-seronegative. This CDR3 is CASSLGSQGGTDTQYF. Written as DNA, the CDR3 is TGCGCCAGCAGCTTGGGCTCACAGGGCGGCACAGATACGCAGTATTTT.